A single sample gave rise to the 29 T cell receptor beta chains below, sequenced in a study of a mutant IDH1 vaccine in newly diagnosed glioma. Profiled with immunoSEQ multiplex PCR; TCRdb holds only in-frame clones, not every one. Altogether approximately 61,000 clones are present, about 80% being singletons, with the ten largest covering 5.9%. Time point: week 11, during vaccination. The vaccine gave 300 ug of a 20-mer mutant IDH1 peptide subcutaneously per dose. Their antigens are not known. Sample: PBMCs, taken from a glioma patient whose treatment included an IDH1 peptide vaccine. The receptors were sampled from a man between 45 and 60 years old with glioma.

The chain is built from TRBV25-1 and TRBJ2-2, with TRBD1 matching over 7 bases. Germline assignment: CDR1 MGHDK and CDR2 SYGVNS. Unmatched junction bases numbered 10, after V lost 8 bases and J lost 1 base. The CDR3 spans 16 residues. CDR3 sequence reads: CASGNRGRKNTGELFF. In nucleotides, the CDR3 is TGTGCCAGCGGAAACAGGGGTCGAAAGAACACCGGGGAGCTGTTTTTT.

V usage is TRBV7-9 and J usage is TRBJ2-7; 12 nucleotides match TRBD2. The CDR3 totals 15 residues. With V trimmed by 5 bases and J by 6 bases, 8 bases remained unmatched. In germline, CDR1 is SEHNR, CDR2 FQNEAQ (reference sequence). The CDR3 loop reads CASSQVTSGGPEQYF. The DNA of the CDR3 is TGTGCCAGCAGCCAAGTGACTAGCGGGGGCCCCGAGCAGTACTTC. Variable domain in full (rest from reference TRBV7-9 and TRBJ2-7): DTGVSQNPRHKITKRGQNVTFRCDPISEHNRLYWYRQTLGQGPEFLTYFQNEAQLEKSRLLSDRFSAERPKGSFSTLEIQRTEQGDSAMYLCASSQVTSGGPEQYFGPGTRLTVT.

This rearrangement joins TRBV7-2 to TRBJ1-2; D is uncertain. Germline V lookup: CDR1 SGHTA, CDR2 FQGNSA. The CDR3 runs to 14 residues. V lost 1 base, J lost 4 bases, and 10 bases lay in between. The CDR3 sequence: CASSLVTLGYGYTF. The CDR3 nucleotides are TGTGCCAGCAGCTTAGTCACACTCGGCTATGGCTACACCTTC.

The chain uses TRBV7-9 and TRBJ1-1, with D tentatively TRBD1 (6 bases). The CDR3 sequence is 15 residues long. V was trimmed by 1 base and J by 5 bases, leaving 14 bases between them. Germline CDR1 is SEHNR and CDR2 is FQNEAQ (reference sequence). The CDR3 loop reads CASSLEGRGRTEAFF. In nucleotides, the CDR3 is TGTGCCAGCAGCTTAGAAGGCAGGGGTAGGACTGAAGCTTTCTTT.

The V and J genes are TRBV18 and TRBJ1-6; no clear D. Germline V gene lookup returns CDR1 KGHSH and CDR2 LQKENI. The CDR3 runs 15 residues. Trimming removed 4 bases at V and 7 bases at J, with 14 bases between. CDR3 coding DNA: TGTGCCAGCTCACTCTCTCCAGGATCCAATTCACCCCTCCACTTT. It specifies CASSLSPGSNSPLHF.

This chain joins TRBV4-3 and TRBJ1-6; 7 bases are a match to TRBD1. CDR1 is LGHNA and CDR2 is YSLEER in the germline V gene. Trimming removed 0 bases from V and 7 bases from J; junction bases left unmatched: 6. The length of the CDR3 is 16 residues. The CDR3 sequence: CASSQEWAGGNSPLHF. As DNA, the CDR3 is TGCGCCAGCAGCCAAGAGTGGGCAGGGGGAAATTCACCCCTCCACTTT.

The genes are TRBV9 and TRBJ2-7; D possibly matches TRBD1 or TRBD2 (5 bases each). Trimming left V 3 bases short and J 1 base short, with 11 bases between. CDR1 and CDR2 from the germline V gene are SGDLS and YYNGEE. The CDR3 runs 14 residues. In DNA form, the CDR3 reads TGTGCCAGCAGCGCCGAGGGGATATCCTACGAGCAGTACTTC. This sequence encodes CASSAEGISYEQYF.

V is TRBV7-2 and J is TRBJ1-5; D is uncertain. The CDR3 sequence is 13 residues long. V lost 5 bases to trimming and J lost 7 bases, with 12 bases between them. Per the germline V gene, CDR1 is SGHTA and CDR2 is FQGNSA. This chain's CDR3 is CASSRDIAQPQHF. The CDR3 DNA follows: TGTGCCAGCAGCCGTGATATCGCGCAGCCCCAGCATTTT.

V is TRBV6-1 and J is TRBJ2-3, with TRBD2 matching over 10 bases. In germline, CDR1 is MNHNS, CDR2 SASEGT. J lost 4 bases, V lost 2 bases, and 0 bases had no gene match. The CDR3 extends over 14 amino acids. CDR3 bases: TGTGCCAGCAGTGAACTAGCGGGAGCAGATACGCAGTATTTT. Protein sequence: CASSELAGADTQYF.

J is TRBJ2-2 and V is TRBV7-2; TRBD2 agrees at 9 bases. This CDR3 contains 16 residues. The J segment lost 4 bases and the V segment lost 4 bases, leaving 7 bases of the junction unmatched. The germline gives CDR1 SGHTA, CDR2 FQGNSA. CDR3 residues: CASSSSGGRGTGELFF. CDR3 in DNA: TGTGCCAGCAGCTCCTCCGGCGGGAGGGGCACCGGGGAGCTGTTTTTT.

The chain is built from TRBV4-1 and TRBJ2-7, with D possibly TRBD1 on 5 matching bases. Germline lookup yields CDR1 MGHRA and CDR2 YSYEKL. V shed 0 bases and J shed 2 bases, with 14 bases lying between them. The CDR3 sequence is 16 residues long. Here the CDR3 reads CASSQDSLQVAYEQYF. CDR3 bases: TGCGCCAGCAGCCAAGACTCTTTACAGGTCGCCTACGAGCAGTACTTC.

J is TRBJ2-3 and V is TRBV9, with 14 bases aligning to TRBD2. The CDR3 is 16 amino acids. The germline CDR1 and CDR2 sequences are SGDLS and YYNGEE. V shed 3 bases, J shed 7 bases, and the junction held 7 bases outside the gene matches. The CDR3 nucleotides read TGTGCCAGCAGCGGAGGGACTAGCGGGAGCTGGAATACGCAGTATTTT. This translates into CASSGGTSGSWNTQYF.

CDR3 DNA sequence: TGCGCCAGCAGCCTGGGGGGGGCTGGGACTGAAGCTTTCTTT. It translates to CASSLGGAGTEAFF. The genes are TRBV5-1 and TRBJ1-1, with D perhaps matching TRBD1 (6 bases). Trimming took off 4 bases at V and 5 bases at J, with 15 bases between the two ends. This CDR3 has 14 amino acids. CDR1 and CDR2 (germline): SGHRS, YFSETQ. The whole variable domain, filled in from reference TRBV5-1 and TRBJ1-1, reads KAGVTQTPRYLIKTRGQQVTLSCSPISGHRSVSWYQQTPGQGLQFLFEYFSETQRNKGNFPGRFSGRQFSNSRSEMNVSTLELGDSALYLCASSLGGAGTEAFFGQGTRLTVV.

The rearrangement uses TRBV6-1 and TRBJ1-4; a possible D gene is TRBD1 (6 bases). Germline V lookup: CDR1 MNHNS, CDR2 SASEGT. The ends were cut back, 6 bases at V and 4 bases at J, with 15 bases in the middle. The CDR3 contains 15 residues. CDR3 nucleotides: TGTGCCAGCAGCGCACCCGGGACAAGTAATGAAAAACTGTTTTTT. It translates to CASSAPGTSNEKLFF.

This clone has just a few counts. The chain combines TRBV30 with TRBJ1-5; 7 positions agree with TRBD1. V gave up 5 bases and J gave up 4 bases; unmatched junction bases: 5. CDR1 is GTSNPN, CDR2 SVGIG, per germline (reference sequence). The CDR3 is made up of 13 amino acids. The CDR3 spells CAWGRDRNQPQHF. The CDR3 nucleotides are TGTGCCTGGGGCCGGGACAGAAATCAGCCCCAGCATTTT.

This chain links TRBV6-5 with TRBJ2-7, with D possibly matching TRBD1 (5 bases). The CDR3 sequence is 15 residues long. The V gene lost 0 bases and the J gene lost 6 bases, with 15 bases spanning the gap. Germline V CDR1 and CDR2: MNHEY, SVGAGI. CDR3 sequence (DNA): TGTGCCAGCAGTTACTCGGGGCCCGATAGAAGCGAGCAGTACTTC. Translation: CASSYSGPDRSEQYF.

This clone was seen once. V and J are TRBV10-3 and TRBJ2-7, with D perhaps TRBD2 (6 bases). Germline V lookup: CDR1 ENHRY, CDR2 SYGVKD. The CDR3 length is 13 residues. The V end was cut by 4 bases, the J end by 3 bases, with 10 bases between. The CDR3 DNA follows: TGTGCCATCAGTGGAATTAGCGGCTACGAGCAGTACTTC. It translates to CAISGISGYEQYF.

This clone was found a few times. J is TRBJ2-7 and V is TRBV5-1, with 10 bases identical to TRBD1. This CDR3 has 15 amino acids. Germline-derived CDR1 and CDR2 are SGHRS and YFSETQ. Trimming removed 0 bases from V and 5 bases from J; junction bases left unmatched: 5. The CDR3 coding sequence is TGCGCCAGCAGCTTGGCCGGGACAGGGGTGAACGAGCAGTACTTC. Its protein is CASSLAGTGVNEQYF.

The V gene is TRBV4-1, the J gene TRBJ1-3; 8 bases line up with TRBD1. The CDR3 totals 16 residues. V shed 5 bases, J shed 0 bases, and the junction held 6 bases outside the gene matches. Germline CDR1 is MGHRA and CDR2 is YSYEKL. CDR3 sequence: CASSGGQGISGNTIYF. The DNA of the CDR3 is TGCGCCAGCAGCGGAGGACAGGGCATCTCTGGAAACACCATATATTTT.

The chain joins TRBV5-1 to TRBJ2-5; TRBD1 is a possible D gene (5 bases). The CDR3 length is 14 residues. Between the trimmed V and J ends, which lost 4 bases and 5 bases, there was a span of 15 bases. Per the germline V gene, CDR1 is SGHRS and CDR2 is YFSETQ. The CDR3 reads CASSPGQPGETQYF. CDR3 DNA sequence: TGCGCCAGCAGCCCCGGACAACCCGGGGAGACCCAGTACTTC.

This chain uses TRBV5-1 with TRBJ1-5; D is unresolved. The germline V gene has CDR1 SGHRS and CDR2 YFSETQ. V dropped 3 bases and J dropped 5 bases, with 9 bases sitting between them. The CDR3 loop spans 13 amino acids. CDR3: CASSWEGDQPQHF. The DNA for the CDR3 is TGCGCCAGCAGCTGGGAGGGAGATCAGCCCCAGCATTTT.

This clone appeared a single time. V and J are TRBV11-2 and TRBJ1-6, with 7 nucleotides matching TRBD1. V gave up 3 bases and J gave up 12 bases; unmatched junction bases: 11. Germline CDR1 SGHAT, CDR2 FQNNGV. The CDR3 totals 15 residues. CDR3 sequence reads: CASSLRDSRGKPLHF. The CDR3 nucleotides are TGTGCCAGCAGCTTGAGGGACAGCCGGGGTAAACCCCTCCACTTT.

The rearrangement links TRBV10-3 to TRBJ2-1; 8 nucleotides line up with TRBD2. The ends lost 2 bases at V and 4 bases at J; junction bases unmatched: 1. From germline, CDR1 is ENHRY and CDR2 SYGVKD. The CDR3 consists of 14 residues. CDR3 residues: CAISEGLAYNEQFF. The CDR3 bases are TGTGCCATCAGTGAGGGACTAGCTTACAATGAGCAGTTCTTC.

The chain couples TRBV13 to TRBJ2-3; TRBD2 is a possible D gene (6 bases). Germline values: CDR1 PRHDT, CDR2 FYEKMQ (reference sequence). Trimming took off 4 bases at V and 8 bases at J, with 10 bases between the two ends. The CDR3 runs 12 residues. CDR3 bases: TGTGCCAGCAGCTCCGGGACTCTTACGCAGTATTTT. Residues: CASSSGTLTQYF.

V usage is TRBV6-6 and J usage is TRBJ1-2; 9 nucleotides align to TRBD1. Losses at the gene ends were 6 bases for V and 8 bases for J; bases not matched to a gene: 10. Germline CDR1 and CDR2: MNHNY and SVGAGI (reference sequence). The CDR3 loop spans 14 amino acids. The CDR3 protein is CASSPGQGMQGYTF. The CDR3 nucleotides are TGTGCCAGCAGCCCTGGACAGGGGATGCAAGGCTACACCTTC.

This sequence joins TRBV19 and TRBJ1-5; possibly TRBD1 for D (6 bases). Germline V gene lookup returns CDR1 LNHDA and CDR2 SQIVND (reference sequence). The length of the CDR3 is 13 residues. V was clipped by 5 bases and J by 3 bases, with 8 bases between them. The CDR3 reads CASSPGVNQPQHF. CDR3 sequence (DNA): TGTGCCAGTAGTCCAGGGGTCAATCAGCCCCAGCATTTT.

The chain employs TRBV6-5 and TRBJ2-1; D possibly matches TRBD1 or TRBD2 (6 bases each). Deletions cut 7 bases from V and 13 bases from J, with 14 bases between. The CDR3 is made up of 11 amino acids. The germline V gene has CDR1 MNHEY and CDR2 SVGAGI. CDR3 sequence reads: CASKRGASQFF. CDR3 coding DNA: TGTGCCAGCAAAAGGGGGGCCAGTCAGTTCTTC.

This chain uses TRBV7-2 with TRBJ2-1, with TRBD1 as a possible D gene (5 bases). This CDR3 has 14 amino acids. Germline CDR1 and CDR2: SGHTA and FQGNSA. Trimming took 7 bases from V and 4 from J, leaving 14 bases between them. The CDR3 loop reads CASTQGVPYNEQFF. CDR3 nucleotide sequence: TGTGCCAGCACCCAAGGGGTTCCTTACAATGAGCAGTTCTTC.

This clone occurred a few times. The chain uses TRBV4-1 and TRBJ1-6; D not resolved. Germline V gives CDR1 MGHRA, CDR2 YSYEKL. This CDR3 has 14 amino acids. Trimming pared 4 bases from V and 7 bases from J, leaving 11 bases between. This CDR3 is CASSPAGRNSPLHF. CDR3 bases: TGCGCCAGCAGCCCCGCGGGCAGAAATTCACCCCTCCACTTT.